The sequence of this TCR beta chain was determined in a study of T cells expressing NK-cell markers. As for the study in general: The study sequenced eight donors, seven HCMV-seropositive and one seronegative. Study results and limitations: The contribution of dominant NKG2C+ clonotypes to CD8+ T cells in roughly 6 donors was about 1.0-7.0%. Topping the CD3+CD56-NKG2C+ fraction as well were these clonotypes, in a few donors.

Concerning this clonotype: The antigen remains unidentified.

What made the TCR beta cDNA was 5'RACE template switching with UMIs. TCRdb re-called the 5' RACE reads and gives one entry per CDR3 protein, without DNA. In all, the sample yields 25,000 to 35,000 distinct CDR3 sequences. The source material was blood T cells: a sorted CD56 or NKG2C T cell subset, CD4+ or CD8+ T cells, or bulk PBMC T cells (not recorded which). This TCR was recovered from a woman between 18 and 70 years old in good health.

CDR3 protein: CASSLGGLAFYNEQFF. V gene TRBV7-2 combines with J gene TRBJ2-1; the D call of TRBD2 rests on TCRdb alone, since no DNA is present to check it. Germline lookup yields CDR1 SGHTA and CDR2 FQGNSA. The CDR3 extends over 16 amino acids.